This entry concerns a single T cell receptor (beta chain). What it recognizes is unknown. The junction departs from the called germline gene at one end, perhaps through a read error. The data were obtained in a study of T cell repertoires in cytomegalovirus infection. Study-level information: Public signatures in TCR beta pointed to CMV infection and matching HLA type.

The CDR3 runs to 15 residues. CDR1 and CDR2 (germline): MGHRA, YSYEKL. Overall study results and limits: HLA-C-restricted CMV clonotypes gave the most frequent clonotype in two of eight donors. Adding up the frequency of public TCR beta families identified people who carried CMV plus the relevant HLA.

TCRdb redid the calling of the reads with MiXCR, one entry per CDR3 protein. The data contain around 740,000 distinct CDR3 sequences, roughly 36% of them singletons. The sequence derives from a human donor in good health (CMV status not recorded). Some clones in this sample may be carry-over from other donors' samples. The chain employs TRBV4-1 and TRBJ2-7; 10 nucleotides agree with TRBD1. Sequencing was carried out using PBMCs. The CDR3 DNA is TGCGCCAGCAGCCATGGACAGGGGGTGGCCTACGAGCAGTGCTTC. Translation: CASSHGQGVAYEQCF.